This entry is about one T cell receptor beta chain. Its antigen is undetermined. The sample is drawn from a study of identical twins. TCRdb processed the 5' RACE reads anew with MiXCR; each CDR3 protein has one entry. The sample contains about 240,000 distinct CDR3 sequences, approximately 12% of which appear only once. The CDR3 length is 15 residues. The ends lost 6 bases at V and 4 bases at J; junction bases unmatched: 7. The germline gives CDR1 SNHLY, CDR2 FYNNEI. Findings and caveats of the study: One should note that invariant MAIT and iNKT cells could partly confound zero-insertion analyses. A lower insertion count was a feature of abundant cord blood beta clonotypes, with no such feature in memory repertoires.

This sample also appeared in a second study, on yellow fever vaccine responses in identical twins.

The sequencing input was memory (CD45RO+) T cells sorted from blood. The chain is built from TRBV2 and TRBJ2-7, with TRBD2 matching over 12 bases. The clonotype originates from a young woman in good health. CDR3 DNA sequence: TGTGCCAGCAGCCAGACTAGCGGGAGATCATACGAGCAGTACTTC. It encodes CASSQTSGRSYEQYF.